The sample holds one count of the clone carrying this T cell receptor (beta chain). Its specificity is unknown. The CDR3 has 15 amino acids. From germline, CDR1 is LGHNT and CDR2 FRNRAP. V was trimmed by 0 bases and J by 6 bases, leaving 14 bases between them. These data come from a study of cytomegalovirus exposure and HLA in healthy donors. Overall study findings and caveats: Most CMV-associated TCR beta chains were later found to appear HLA-restricted. As immune exposure information, only CMV serostatus was available. Some TCR beta chains (approximately 180 of them) were listed as cytomegalovirus-associated.

This PCR relied on a set of 60 Vbeta primers and 13 Jbeta primers. The repertoire was sequenced with immunoSEQ multiplex PCR; TCRdb's copy has only in-frame clones and lacks some. The table includes approximately 250,000 clones, 78% detected once. The source of this sequence is a boy under 18 in good health and CMV-seronegative. This chain joins TRBV12-5 and TRBJ1-2; perhaps TRBD1 as D (5 bases). The sequenced sample consisted of PBMCs. CDR3 region: CASGLVRGTLNGYTF. For the CDR3, the DNA is TGTGCTAGTGGTTTGGTACGGGGGACGTTGAATGGCTACACCTTC.